A single sample gave rise to the 19 T cell receptor beta chains below, sequenced in a study of Graves' ophthalmopathy and Graves' hyperthyroidism. The sequenced template was RNA, covering the TCR beta CDR3 region. The authors performed first-round RT-PCR with HTBI primers and then a second-round multiplex PCR. Using its own MiXCR run on the multiplex PCR reads, TCRdb lists one record per CDR3 protein. The sample gives roughly 1.1 million distinct CDR3 sequences, about 38% of which show up once; approximately 12% is in the top ten. What was sequenced was peripheral blood or thyroid tissue (not recorded which). These receptors were taken from an adult man with Graves' hyperthyroidism.

The chain carries TRBV5-5 and TRBJ2-7; 13 nucleotides align to TRBD2. Germline CDR1 and CDR2: SGHKS and YYEKEE (reference sequence). Germline trimming cut 3 bases from V and 7 bases from J; bases unmatched to any gene: 16. This CDR3 is 18 amino acids long. In nucleotides, the CDR3 is TGTGCCAGCAGCTCTCGGAGACTAGCGGGAGGACGATTTTCGGAGCAGTACTTC. Its protein product is CASSSRRLAGGRFSEQYF.

As to this clonotype: At one of its ends the junction is not consistent with the germline gene, which may arise from a read error. The chain recombines TRBV5-1 with TRBJ2-2, with unresolved D. The CDR3 sequence is 16 residues long. Germline V lookup: CDR1 SGHRS, CDR2 YFSETQ. CDR3 DNA sequence: TGTGCCAGCAGCTATTATGGAAGAACCGAAACCGGGGAGCTGTTTTTT. Protein: CASSYYGRTETGELFF.

This clonotype was picked up many times. The rearrangement joins TRBV29-1 to TRBJ2-5; the D gene is possibly TRBD2 (6 bases). The CDR3 has 13 amino acids. The germline V and J ends were trimmed by 8 bases and 2 bases, with 15 bases remaining between them. Germline V gene sequence: CDR1 SQVTM, CDR2 ANQGSEA. The DNA for the CDR3 is TGCAGCTCAACAGCCGGGACTCAAGAGACCCAGTACTTC. It yields the protein CSSTAGTQETQYF. The whole variable domain, remainder taken from reference TRBV29-1 and TRBJ2-5, is SAVISQKPSRDICQRGTSLTIQCQVDSQVTMMFWYRQQPGQSLTLIATANQGSEATYESGFVIDKFPISRPNLTFSTLTVSNMSPEDSSIYLCSSTAGTQETQYFGPGTRLLVL.

The sample holds many counts of this clonotype. V usage is TRBV6-2 or TRBV6-3 and J usage is TRBJ1-2; a weak D match, TRBD1 (6 bases). The CDR3 runs 13 residues. V lost 6 bases, J lost 5 bases, and 13 bases lay in between. The V gene's germline CDR1 is MNHEY and CDR2 SVGEGT. CDR3 bases: TGTGCCAGCAGAAGGACAGCCGATTATGGCTACACCTTC. As protein: CASRRTADYGYTF.

The genes are TRBV20-1 and TRBJ2-7; 8 bases are shared with TRBD1. The CDR3 extends over 14 amino acids. V lost 6 bases to trimming and J lost 7 bases; unmatched junction nucleotides: 14. Germline V lookup: CDR1 DFQATT, CDR2 SNEGSKA (reference sequence). CDR3 protein: CSAKIGTGDVEQYF. For the CDR3, the DNA is TGCAGTGCCAAGATCGGGACAGGTGACGTTGAGCAGTACTTC.

This clonotype has only a few counts. The gene calls are TRBV27 and TRBJ2-7, with D tentatively TRBD1 or TRBD2 (5 bases each). Germline values: CDR1 MNHEY, CDR2 SMNVEV (reference sequence). Deletions cut 4 bases from V and 6 bases from J, with 13 bases between. The CDR3 sequence is 13 residues long. The CDR3 spells CASSWGRTFEQYF. In DNA form, the CDR3 reads TGTGCCAGCAGTTGGGGACGTACTTTCGAGCAGTACTTC.

A remark on this clonotype: One end of the junction varies from germline; a read error may be responsible. This chain joins TRBV5-1 and TRBJ2-2; tentative D call: TRBD1 (6 bases). The CDR3 covers 13 residues. Germline CDR1 reads SGHRS; CDR2 reads YFSETQ. The CDR3 coding sequence is TGCGCCAGCAGCTACAGGGATACCGGGGAGCTGTCTTTT. Translated: CASSYRDTGELSF.

Points on this clonotype: One junction end disagrees with the germline gene, perhaps due to a read error. The chain uses TRBV7-9 and TRBJ1-2; TRBD1 matches 7 bases. Germline V gives CDR1 SEHNR, CDR2 FQNEAQ (reference sequence). The CDR3 sequence is 11 residues long. CDR3 protein: CASSYYGQAHF. CDR3 DNA sequence: TGTGCCAGCAGTTACTACGGACAGGCCCACTTC.

Ten or more counts support this clonotype. The chain links TRBV20-1 to TRBJ2-7; the D gene could be TRBD1 or TRBD2 (5 bases each). The CDR3 is 13 residues long. V was clipped by 5 bases and J by 2 bases, with 13 bases between them. Germline V gene lookup returns CDR1 DFQATT and CDR2 SNEGSKA (reference sequence). The CDR3 DNA follows: TGCAGTGCTCTGGGACGTTCGACCTACGAGCAGTACTTC. This encodes CSALGRSTYEQYF.

In its sample, this clonotype was seen a few times. The V call is TRBV30, the J call TRBJ2-7; D possibly corresponds to TRBD2 (6 bases). V lost 0 bases, J lost 4 bases, and 13 bases lay in between. This CDR3 is built from 14 residues. Germline lookup yields CDR1 GTSNPN and CDR2 SVGIG (reference sequence). The CDR3 DNA sequence: TGTGCCTGGAGTGTAACGTGGGGGAGGTACGAGCAGTACTTC. Its protein is CAWSVTWGRYEQYF.

This clonotype was detected a few times. J is TRBJ1-1 and V is TRBV12-3 or TRBV12-4; 10 bases match TRBD1. CDR3 length equals 19 residues. Trimming at V came to 5 bases and at J to 0 bases, leaving 15 bases not matched to a gene. This CDR3 reads CASSLGQGGSKRMNTEAFF. CDR3 coding DNA: TGTGCCAGCAGTCTAGGACAGGGGGGCTCTAAAAGAATGAACACTGAAGCTTTCTTT.

This clonotype was counted a few times. The CDR3 DNA reads as TGTGCCACCAGCAGAGATTGGGGCGGGAGCCTTGGAGATACGCAGTATTTT. It is translated as CATSRDWGGSLGDTQYF. The chain joins TRBV15 to TRBJ2-3; 7 bases fit TRBD2. CDR1 and CDR2 (germline): LNHNV, YYDKDF (reference sequence). V lost 0 bases and J lost 5; bases outside the gene matches: 11. The CDR3 extends over 17 amino acids.

This chain links TRBV29-1 with TRBJ2-7; TRBD1 matches at 11 bases. The CDR3 extends over 14 amino acids. Trimming cost V 6 bases and J 0 bases; bases outside gene matches: 4. Germline values: CDR1 SQVTM, CDR2 ANQGSEA. CDR3 region: CSVSDRGHSYEQYF. CDR3 sequence (DNA): TGCAGCGTCTCGGACAGGGGGCACTCCTACGAGCAGTACTTC.

This clonotype has ten or more counts. The V and J genes are TRBV14 and TRBJ2-7; D may correspond to TRBD1 or TRBD2 (5 bases each). The V gene's germline CDR1 is SGHDN and CDR2 FVKESK. This CDR3 contains 13 residues. Trimming removed 4 bases from V and 9 bases from J, with 16 bases in between. The CDR3 coding sequence is TGTGCCAGCAGCCCCTCGAGGGGTACCGGGCAGTACTTC. Translation: CASSPSRGTGQYF.

This clonotype was counted ten times or more. The rearrangement joins TRBV6-6 to TRBJ1-1; D uncertain. Trimming shortened V by 7 bases and J by 5 bases, and 11 bases separated the two germline ends. Germline V gene lookup returns CDR1 MNHNY and CDR2 SVGAGI (reference sequence). The CDR3 is 12 residues long. DNA for the CDR3: TGTGCCAGCAACACACGGCCAACTGAAGCTTTCTTT. Its protein is CASNTRPTEAFF.

The chain joins TRBV7-2 to TRBJ2-7; D is unclear. CDR1 is SGHTA, CDR2 FQGNSA, per germline. This CDR3 is built from 12 residues. The V and J ends lost 7 bases and 7 bases respectively, with 14 bases between them. The DNA for the CDR3 is TGTGCCAGCACCTACCCGGCCGGGGAGCAGTACTTC. The encoded protein is CASTYPAGEQYF. Together with reference TRBV7-2 and TRBJ2-7, the CDR3 gives the full variable domain: GAGVSQSPSNKVTEKGKDVELRCDPISGHTALYWYRQSLGQGLEFLIYFQGNSAPDKSGLPSDRFSAERTGGSVSTLTIQRTQQEDSAVYLCASTYPAGEQYFGPGTRLTVT.

The chain uses TRBV27 and TRBJ1-5, with a tentative D call TRBD1 (5 bases). Germline lookup yields CDR1 MNHEY and CDR2 SMNVEV (reference sequence). Trimming pared 8 bases from V and 0 bases from J, leaving 11 bases between. The CDR3 is made up of 14 amino acids. The CDR3 is CASGGTLSNQPQHF. In DNA form, the CDR3 reads TGTGCCAGCGGCGGGACCCTTAGCAATCAGCCCCAGCATTTT.

This clonotype came up many times. V and J are TRBV15 and TRBJ2-7; maybe TRBD1 (6 bases). Germline CDR1 is LNHNV and CDR2 is YYDKDF (reference sequence). V gave up 3 bases and J gave up 2 bases, with 11 bases separating them. The CDR3 has 14 residues. CDR3 DNA sequence: TGTGCCACCAGCAGTGACAGGTTAGCCTACGAGCAGTACTTC. Amino acids: CATSSDRLAYEQYF.

The rearrangement joins TRBV12-3 or TRBV12-4 to TRBJ2-2; 8 positions match TRBD1. V was clipped by 4 bases and J by 4 bases; unmatched bases: 11. The CDR3 totals 17 residues. The CDR3 DNA is TGTGCCAGCAGTTACTCGTTGCCAGGGGGCTTCACCGGGGAGCTGTTTTTT. As protein: CASSYSLPGGFTGELFF.